The T cell receptor beta chain under discussion was sequenced for a study of beta chain features in type 1 diabetes. Expressed TCRB transcripts were sequenced because the entire RNA isolate underwent reverse transcription. The assay was immunoSEQ multiplex PCR, and TCRdb's table has in-frame clones only and misses some. The sample holds more than 300,000 clones, 8% to 10% seen once. Findings and limits, study-wide: Type 1 diabetes patients had TCRB CDR3s that were shorter (moderately but significantly so) in all four CD4+ subsets. Patients with type 1 diabetes showed fewer VDJ junction insertions and more deletions.

Details on this clone: Its antigen is as yet unknown.

This CDR3 is built from 12 residues. Germline V gives CDR1 KGHSH, CDR2 LQKENI. The germline V and J ends were trimmed by 2 bases and 1 base, with 2 bases remaining between them. The clonotype originates from a man between 25 and 39 years old with type 1 diabetes. The chain has TRBV18 and TRBJ2-5; D remains ambiguous. Input material: central memory CD4+ T cells from blood. The CDR3 DNA reads TGTGCCAGCTCACCAGCCCAAGAGACCCAGTACTTC. It yields the protein CASSPAQETQYF.